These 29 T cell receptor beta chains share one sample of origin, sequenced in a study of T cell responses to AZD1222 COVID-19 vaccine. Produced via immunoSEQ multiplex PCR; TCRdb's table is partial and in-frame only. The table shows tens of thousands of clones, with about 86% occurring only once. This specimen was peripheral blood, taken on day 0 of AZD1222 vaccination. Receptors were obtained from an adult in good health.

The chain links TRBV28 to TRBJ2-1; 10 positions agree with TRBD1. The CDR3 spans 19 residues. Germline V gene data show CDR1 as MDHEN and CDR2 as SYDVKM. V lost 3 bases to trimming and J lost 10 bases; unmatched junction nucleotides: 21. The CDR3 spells CASSFGYSHWTGGTLEQFF. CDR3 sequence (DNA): TGTGCCAGCAGTTTTGGGTACTCACACTGGACAGGGGGTACCCTCGAGCAGTTCTTC.

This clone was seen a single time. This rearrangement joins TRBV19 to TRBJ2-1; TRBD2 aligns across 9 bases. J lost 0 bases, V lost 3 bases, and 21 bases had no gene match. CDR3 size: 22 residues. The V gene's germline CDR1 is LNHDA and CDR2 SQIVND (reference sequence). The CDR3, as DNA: TGTGCCAGTAGTATCTCCCGGGGGAGCGGGAGGCACAGGGGAAACTCCTACAATGAGCAGTTCTTC. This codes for CASSISRGSGRHRGNSYNEQFF.

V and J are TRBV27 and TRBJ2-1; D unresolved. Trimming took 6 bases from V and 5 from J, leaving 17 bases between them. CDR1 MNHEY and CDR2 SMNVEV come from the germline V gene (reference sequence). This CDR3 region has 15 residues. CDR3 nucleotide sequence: TGTGCCAGCAGCCCCTGGATGTCCGGTCACAATGAGCAGTTCTTC. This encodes CASSPWMSGHNEQFF.

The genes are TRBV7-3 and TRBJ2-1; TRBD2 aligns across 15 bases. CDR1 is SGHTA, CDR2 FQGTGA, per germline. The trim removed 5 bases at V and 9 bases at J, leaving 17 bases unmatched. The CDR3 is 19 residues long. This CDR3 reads CASSQVGTSGRQGRGEQFF. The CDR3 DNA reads TGTGCCAGCAGCCAGGTGGGGACTAGCGGGAGGCAGGGTCGAGGTGAGCAGTTCTTC.

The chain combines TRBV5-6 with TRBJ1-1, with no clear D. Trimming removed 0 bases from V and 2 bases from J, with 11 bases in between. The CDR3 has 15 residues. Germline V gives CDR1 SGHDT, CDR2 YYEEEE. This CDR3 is CASSLAPAGNTEAFF. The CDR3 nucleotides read TGTGCCAGCAGCTTGGCCCCGGCAGGTAACACTGAAGCTTTCTTT.

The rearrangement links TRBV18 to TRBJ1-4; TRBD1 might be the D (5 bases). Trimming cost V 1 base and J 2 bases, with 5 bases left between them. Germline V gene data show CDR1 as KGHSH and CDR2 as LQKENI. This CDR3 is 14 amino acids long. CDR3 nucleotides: TGTGCCAGCTCACCACAGGGGACTAATGAAAAACTGTTTTTT. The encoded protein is CASSPQGTNEKLFF.

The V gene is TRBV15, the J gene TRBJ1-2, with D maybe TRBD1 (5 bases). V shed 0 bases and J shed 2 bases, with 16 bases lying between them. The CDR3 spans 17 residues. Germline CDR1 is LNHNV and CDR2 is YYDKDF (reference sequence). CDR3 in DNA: TGTGCCACCAGCAGAGAGGACGTTGGGGCTTCGAACTATGGCTACACCTTC. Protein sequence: CATSREDVGASNYGYTF. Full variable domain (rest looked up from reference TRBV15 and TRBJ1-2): DAMVIQNPRYQVTQFGKPVTLSCSQTLNHNVMYWYQQKSSQAPKLLFHYYDKDFNNEADTPDNFQSRRPNTSFCFLDIRSPGLGDTAMYLCATSREDVGASNYGYTFGSGTRLTVV.

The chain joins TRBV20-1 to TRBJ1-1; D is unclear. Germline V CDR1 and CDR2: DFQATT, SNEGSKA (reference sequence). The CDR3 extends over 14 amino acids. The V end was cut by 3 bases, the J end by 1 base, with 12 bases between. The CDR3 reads CSASLPGTNTEAFF. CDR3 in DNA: TGCAGTGCTAGTCTTCCGGGCACGAACACTGAAGCTTTCTTT.

The CDR3, as DNA: TGTGCCAGCAGCCAAGGGACAGTGAACACTGAAGCTTTCTTT. Amino acid sequence: CASSQGTVNTEAFF. This chain links TRBV3-1 (or the pseudogene TRBV3-2) with TRBJ1-1, with D tentatively TRBD1 (6 bases). The ends were cut back, 1 base at V and 0 bases at J, with 6 bases in the middle. The CDR3 is made up of 14 amino acids. CDR1 and CDR2 (germline): LGHDT, YNNKEL (reference sequence).

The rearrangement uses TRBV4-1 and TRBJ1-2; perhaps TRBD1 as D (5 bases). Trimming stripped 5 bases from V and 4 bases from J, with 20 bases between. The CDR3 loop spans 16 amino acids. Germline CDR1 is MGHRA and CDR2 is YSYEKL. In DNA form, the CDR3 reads TGCGCCAGCAGCTCGGGGCCAGGCAAAGACGCCTATGGCTACACCTTC. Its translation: CASSSGPGKDAYGYTF.

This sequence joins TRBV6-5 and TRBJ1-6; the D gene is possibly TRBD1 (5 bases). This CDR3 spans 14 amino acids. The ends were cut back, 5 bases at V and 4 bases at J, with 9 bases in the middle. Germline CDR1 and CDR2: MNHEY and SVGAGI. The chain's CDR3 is CASSPDRYNSPLHF. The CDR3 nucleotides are TGTGCCAGCAGTCCCGACAGATATAATTCACCCCTCCACTTT.

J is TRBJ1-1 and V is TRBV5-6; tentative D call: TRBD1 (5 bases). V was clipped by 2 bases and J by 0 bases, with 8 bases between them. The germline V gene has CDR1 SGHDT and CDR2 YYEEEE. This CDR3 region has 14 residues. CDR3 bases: TGTGCCAGCAGCTTTGGAGGGGTGAACACTGAAGCTTTCTTT. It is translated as CASSFGGVNTEAFF.

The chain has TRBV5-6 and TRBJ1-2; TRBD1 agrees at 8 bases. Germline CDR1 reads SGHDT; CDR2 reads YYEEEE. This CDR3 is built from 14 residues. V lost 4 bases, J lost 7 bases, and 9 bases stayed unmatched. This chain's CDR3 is CASSPQGAYFGYTF. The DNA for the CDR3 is TGTGCCAGCAGCCCCCAGGGGGCGTACTTTGGCTACACCTTC.

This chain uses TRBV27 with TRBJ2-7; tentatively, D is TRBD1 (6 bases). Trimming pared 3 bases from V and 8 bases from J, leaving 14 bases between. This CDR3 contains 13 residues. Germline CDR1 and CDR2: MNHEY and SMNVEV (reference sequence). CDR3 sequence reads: CASSLRDKRQQYF. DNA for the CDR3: TGTGCCAGCAGTTTGAGGGACAAACGACAGCAGTACTTC.

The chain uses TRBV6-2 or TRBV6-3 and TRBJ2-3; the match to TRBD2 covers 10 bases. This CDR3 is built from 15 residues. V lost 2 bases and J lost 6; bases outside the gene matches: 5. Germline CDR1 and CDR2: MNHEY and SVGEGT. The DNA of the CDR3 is TGTGCCAGCAGTTACGGGCTAGCGGGAGTGGATACGCAGTATTTT. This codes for CASSYGLAGVDTQYF.

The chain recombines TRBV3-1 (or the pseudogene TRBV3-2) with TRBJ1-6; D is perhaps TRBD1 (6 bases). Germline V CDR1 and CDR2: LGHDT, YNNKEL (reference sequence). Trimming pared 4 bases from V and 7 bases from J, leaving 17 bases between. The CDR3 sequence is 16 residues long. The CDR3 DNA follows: TGTGCCAGCAGCCGAGGGACGGGGGGCGCGAATTCACCCCTCCACTTT. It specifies CASSRGTGGANSPLHF.

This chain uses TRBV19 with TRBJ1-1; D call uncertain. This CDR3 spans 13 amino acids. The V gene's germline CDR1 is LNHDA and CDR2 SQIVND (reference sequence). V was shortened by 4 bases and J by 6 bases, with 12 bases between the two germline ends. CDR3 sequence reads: CASSRSLESEAFF. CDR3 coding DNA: TGTGCCAGTAGTAGGAGTTTAGAATCTGAAGCTTTCTTT.

CDR3: CASSQARGAEAFF. The CDR3 DNA reads TGTGCCAGCAGCCAAGCCAGGGGAGCTGAAGCTTTCTTT. This rearrangement joins TRBV3-1 (or the pseudogene TRBV3-2) to TRBJ1-1, with TRBD1 as a possible D gene (6 bases). Trimming pared 1 base from V and 6 bases from J, leaving 9 bases between. The V gene's germline CDR1 is LGHDT and CDR2 YNNKEL (reference sequence). The CDR3 totals 13 residues.

CDR3 in amino acids: CAISESEGFSYNEQFF. Written as DNA, the CDR3 is TGTGCCATCAGTGAGTCCGAGGGGTTCTCCTACAATGAGCAGTTCTTC. The V and J genes are TRBV10-3 and TRBJ2-1, with D possibly being TRBD1 or TRBD2 (5 bases each). Germline assignment: CDR1 ENHRY and CDR2 SYGVKD. V was shortened by 0 bases and J by 0 bases, with 9 bases between the two germline ends. The CDR3 is made up of 16 amino acids.

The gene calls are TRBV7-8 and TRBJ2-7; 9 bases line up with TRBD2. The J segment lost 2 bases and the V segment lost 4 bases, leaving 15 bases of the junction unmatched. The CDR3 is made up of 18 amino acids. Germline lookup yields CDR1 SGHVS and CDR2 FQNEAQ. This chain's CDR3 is CASSYKPRLAGFTYEQYF. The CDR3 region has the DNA TGTGCCAGCAGCTACAAACCGCGCCTAGCGGGGTTTACCTACGAGCAGTACTTC.

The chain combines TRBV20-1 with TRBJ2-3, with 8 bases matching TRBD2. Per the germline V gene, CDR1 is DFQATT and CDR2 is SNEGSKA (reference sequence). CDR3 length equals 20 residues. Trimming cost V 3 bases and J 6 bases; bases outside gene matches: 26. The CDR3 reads CSASPPLGLAQTTASDTQYF. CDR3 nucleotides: TGCAGTGCTAGTCCACCTCTCGGACTAGCCCAAACTACCGCGTCGGATACGCAGTATTTT.

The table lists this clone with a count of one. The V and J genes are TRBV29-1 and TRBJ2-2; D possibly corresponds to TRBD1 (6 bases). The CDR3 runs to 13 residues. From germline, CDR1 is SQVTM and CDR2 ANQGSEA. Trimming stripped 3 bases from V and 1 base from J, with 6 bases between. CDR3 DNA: TGCAGCGTTGACAGGGGGAACACCGGGGAGCTGTTTTTT. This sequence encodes CSVDRGNTGELFF.

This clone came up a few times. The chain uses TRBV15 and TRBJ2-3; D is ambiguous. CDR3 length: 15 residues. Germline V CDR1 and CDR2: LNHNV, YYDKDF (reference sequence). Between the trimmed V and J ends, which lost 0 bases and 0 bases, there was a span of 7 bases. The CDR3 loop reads CATSRDTDSTDTQYF. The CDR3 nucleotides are TGTGCCACCAGCAGAGACACTGATAGCACAGATACGCAGTATTTT.

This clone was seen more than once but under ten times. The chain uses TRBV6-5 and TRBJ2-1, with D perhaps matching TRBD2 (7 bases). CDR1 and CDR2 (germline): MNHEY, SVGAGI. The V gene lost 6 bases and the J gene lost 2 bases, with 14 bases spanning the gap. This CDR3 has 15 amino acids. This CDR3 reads CASRAAGATYNEQFF. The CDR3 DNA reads TGTGCCAGCAGGGCCGCGGGGGCCACCTACAATGAGCAGTTCTTC.

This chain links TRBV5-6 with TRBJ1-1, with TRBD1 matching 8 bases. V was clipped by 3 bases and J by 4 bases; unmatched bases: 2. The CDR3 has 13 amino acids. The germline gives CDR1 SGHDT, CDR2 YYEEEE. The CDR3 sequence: CASSYDRGTEAFF. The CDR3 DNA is TGTGCCAGCAGCTATGACAGGGGCACTGAAGCTTTCTTT.

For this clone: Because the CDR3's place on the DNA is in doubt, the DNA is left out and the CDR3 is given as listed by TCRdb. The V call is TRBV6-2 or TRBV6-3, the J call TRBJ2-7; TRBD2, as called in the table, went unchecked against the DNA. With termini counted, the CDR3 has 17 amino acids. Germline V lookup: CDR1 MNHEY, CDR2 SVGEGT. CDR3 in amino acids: CASSTSTSGSGPYEQYF.

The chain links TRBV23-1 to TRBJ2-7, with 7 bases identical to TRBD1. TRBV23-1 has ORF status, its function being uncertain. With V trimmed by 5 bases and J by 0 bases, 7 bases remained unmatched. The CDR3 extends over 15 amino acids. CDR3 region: CASSEQGPRSYEQYF. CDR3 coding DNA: TGCGCCAGCAGTGAACAGGGGCCCCGCTCCTACGAGCAGTACTTC.

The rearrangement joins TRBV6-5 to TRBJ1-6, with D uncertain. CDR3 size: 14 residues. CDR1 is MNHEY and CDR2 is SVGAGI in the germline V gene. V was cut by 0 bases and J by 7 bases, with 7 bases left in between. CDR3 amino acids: CASSYSAGNSPLHF. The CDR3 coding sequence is TGTGCCAGCAGTTACTCAGCGGGGAATTCACCCCTCCACTTT.

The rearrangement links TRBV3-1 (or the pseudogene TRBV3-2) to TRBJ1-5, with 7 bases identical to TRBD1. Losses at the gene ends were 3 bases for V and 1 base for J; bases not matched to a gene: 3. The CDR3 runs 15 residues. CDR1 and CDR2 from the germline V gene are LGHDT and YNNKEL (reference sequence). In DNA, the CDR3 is TGTGCCAGCAGCCATGAGACAGGGAGCAATCAGCCCCAGCATTTT. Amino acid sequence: CASSHETGSNQPQHF.